This TCR beta chain was documented in a study of radiation and T cells in renal cell carcinoma (dated by TCRdb to about 2020). Context from the whole study: In total, 50 or so samples, comprising around 26 tumors and about 27 peripheral blood samples, were subjected to TCR beta sequencing. The last blood draw occurred 4 weeks after radiation, at the same time as nephrectomy. A total of 4,016,671 unique CDR3 nucleotide sequences, encoding 2.7 million or so unique CDR3 amino acid sequences, were found across all 53 samples. The full study reports these points: With a single-armed trial design, the study had no way to address how radiation dose or scheduling affects the TCR repertoire. In blood, the top tumor clonotypes increased from baseline to 2 weeks after radiation and then shrank by 4 weeks, which suggests a temporary expansion of tumor-resident clones. Because pretreatment tumor biopsies were not available, the study could not determine whether clonotypes were already present within the tumor at baseline. Blood repertoire dynamics were not followed beyond 4 weeks after treatment.

The time point label here, explained by the study, means: blood 4 weeks post-SBRT, at nephrectomy. Interpreted using the paper, the treatment or condition label stands for: 15 Gy SBRT to primary tumor, nephrectomy 4 weeks later. Samples were obtained from a clinical trial, in which 15 Gy stereotactic body radiation therapy was delivered to primary renal cell carcinomas and nephrectomy was performed 4 weeks later. To track tumor-enriched clonotypes, serial peripheral blood was sampled from radiation-treated patients at baseline and at 2 weeks and 4 weeks after SBRT. All patients had renal cell carcinoma with clear cell pathology. Genomic DNA for TCR sequencing was prepared using the QIAamp DNA Blood Mini Kit (Qiagen). The analyses included just those samples that passed every quality control check. Comments on this clone: Which antigen it targets is not known. Base-call qualities are not available, and no considerably larger clone is one nucleotide away.

TCR beta libraries were generated from genomic DNA with the immunoSEQ kit, following the manufacturer's recommendations. Library preparation used a first multiplex PCR with proprietary primers, then a second PCR adding unique barcodes, with bead cleanups after each round. A positive control reaction and a negative control reaction, both provided in the kit, were run with every batch of samples. The final libraries were assessed on an Agilent 4200 TapeStation D1000 ScreenTape, pooled by volume, and quantified by qPCR. Sequencing was performed on an Illumina NextSeq500 with a MidOutput 150-cycle cartridge, and 156 Read1 and 15 Index1 cycles were run with kit custom primers. The pooled library was loaded at approximately 1 pM with a roughly 20% PhiX control spike-in. As for the original processing: Vendor-processed data were analyzed in R, with a clonotype defined as all T cells sharing the same CDR3 nucleotide sequence. For clone abundance analyses, frequencies were normalized to the 10,000 most abundant clones in each sample. Public T cell clones, which averaged fewer than five per sample, were removed prior to analysis. Tumor-enriched and baseline blood-enriched clonotypes were defined by at least a 32-fold difference in abundance between compartments. Clonotypes expanded or contracted between blood time points were identified with a beta-binomial differential abundance model. The Baroni-Urbani and Buser coefficient was used to measure tumor-blood repertoire similarity, and groups were compared with two-tailed Wilcoxon tests in R. Here the immuneACCESS table is served through TCRdb, limited to in-frame sequences with V and J called. Missing clones are a known gap in these copies; in checked studies unresolved V genes cover under half, and the rest lacks a known reason. V and J calls and clone size are given by that table; D and trimming were obtained from the DNA. This sample lists 60,000 to 95,000 clones; around four fifths were detected once. Clones ranked in the top ten supply 2.4% of the sample.

V lost 0 bases and J lost 6 bases; the stretch between them is 10 bases long. The CDR3 measures 13 amino acids from cysteine to phenylalanine. Solely the CDR3 DNA is kept, with 39 bases framed from the first base. The germline V gene (reference sequence) specifies SGHNT as CDR1 and YYREEE as CDR2. The chain is assembled from TRBV5-4 and TRBJ2-7, with the D gene uncertain. The sequence was collected from a woman aged 55-75 years with renal cell carcinoma. Sequencing used blood, obtained from a patient whose treatment included radiotherapy and nephrectomy. The DNA sequence is TGTGCCAGCAGCTTGGATTCGGTGGGCGAGCAGTACTTC. It translates to CASSLDSVGEQYF.